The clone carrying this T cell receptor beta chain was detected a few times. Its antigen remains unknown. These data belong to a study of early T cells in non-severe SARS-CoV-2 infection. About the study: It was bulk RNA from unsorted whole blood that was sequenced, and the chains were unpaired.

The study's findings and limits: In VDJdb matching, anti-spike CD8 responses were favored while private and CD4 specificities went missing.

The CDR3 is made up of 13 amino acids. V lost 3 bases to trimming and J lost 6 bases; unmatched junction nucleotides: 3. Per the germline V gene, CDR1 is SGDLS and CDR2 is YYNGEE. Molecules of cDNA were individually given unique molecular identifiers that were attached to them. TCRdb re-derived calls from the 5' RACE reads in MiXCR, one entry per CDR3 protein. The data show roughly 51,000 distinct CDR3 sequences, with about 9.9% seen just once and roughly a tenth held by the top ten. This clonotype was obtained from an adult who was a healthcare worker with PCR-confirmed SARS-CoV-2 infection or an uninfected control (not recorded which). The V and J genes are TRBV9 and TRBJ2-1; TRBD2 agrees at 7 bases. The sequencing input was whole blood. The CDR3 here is CASSAGTINEQFF. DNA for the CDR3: TGTGCCAGCAGCGCTGGGACTATCAATGAGCAGTTCTTC.